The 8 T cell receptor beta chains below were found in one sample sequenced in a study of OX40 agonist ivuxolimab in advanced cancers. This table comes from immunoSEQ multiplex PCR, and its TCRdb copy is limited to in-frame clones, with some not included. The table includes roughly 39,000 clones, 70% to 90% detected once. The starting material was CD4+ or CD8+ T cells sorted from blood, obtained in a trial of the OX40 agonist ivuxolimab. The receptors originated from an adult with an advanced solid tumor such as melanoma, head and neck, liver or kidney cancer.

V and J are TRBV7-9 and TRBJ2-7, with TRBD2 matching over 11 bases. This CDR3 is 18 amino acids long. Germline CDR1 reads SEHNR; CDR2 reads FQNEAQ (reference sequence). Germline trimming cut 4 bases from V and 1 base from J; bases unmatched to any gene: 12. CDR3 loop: CASSSTDETSGSSYEQYF. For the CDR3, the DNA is TGTGCCAGCAGCTCGACCGACGAAACTAGCGGGAGTTCCTACGAGCAGTACTTC.

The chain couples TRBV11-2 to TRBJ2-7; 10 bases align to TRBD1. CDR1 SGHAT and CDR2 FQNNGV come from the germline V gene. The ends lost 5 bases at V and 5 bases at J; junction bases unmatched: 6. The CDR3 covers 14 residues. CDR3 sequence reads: CASSTDRGVDEQYF. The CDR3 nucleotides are TGTGCCAGCAGCACGGACAGGGGGGTCGACGAGCAGTACTTC. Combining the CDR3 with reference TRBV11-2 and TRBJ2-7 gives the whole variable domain EAGVAQSPRYKIIEKRQSVAFWCNPISGHATLYWYQQILGQGPKLLIQFQNNGVVDDSQLPKDRFSAERLKGVDSTLKIQPAKLEDSAVYLCASSTDRGVDEQYFGPGTRLTVT.

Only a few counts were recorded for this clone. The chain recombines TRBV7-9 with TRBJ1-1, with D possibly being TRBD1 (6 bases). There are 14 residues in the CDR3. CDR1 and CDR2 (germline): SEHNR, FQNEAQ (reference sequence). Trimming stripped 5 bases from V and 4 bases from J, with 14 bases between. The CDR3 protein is CASSPLQGSTEAFF. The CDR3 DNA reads TGTGCCAGCAGCCCCCTACAGGGAAGCACTGAAGCTTTCTTT.

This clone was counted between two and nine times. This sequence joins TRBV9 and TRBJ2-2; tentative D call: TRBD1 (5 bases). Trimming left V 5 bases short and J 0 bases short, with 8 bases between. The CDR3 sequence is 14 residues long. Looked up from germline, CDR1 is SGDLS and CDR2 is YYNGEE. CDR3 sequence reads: CASRRTPNTGELFF. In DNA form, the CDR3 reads TGTGCCAGCAGGAGGACACCGAACACCGGGGAGCTGTTTTTT.

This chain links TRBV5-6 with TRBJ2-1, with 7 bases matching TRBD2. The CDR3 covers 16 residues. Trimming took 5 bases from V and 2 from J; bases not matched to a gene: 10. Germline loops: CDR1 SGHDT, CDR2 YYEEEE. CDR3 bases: TGTGCCAGCAGTCCGTATATTGCGGGAGCCTACAATGAGCAGTTCTTC. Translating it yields CASSPYIAGAYNEQFF.

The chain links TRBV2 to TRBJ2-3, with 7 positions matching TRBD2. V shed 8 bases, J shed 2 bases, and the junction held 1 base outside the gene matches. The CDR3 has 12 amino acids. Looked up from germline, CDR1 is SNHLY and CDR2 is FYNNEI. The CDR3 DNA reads TGTGCCAGCGGGACTACCACAGATACGCAGTATTTT. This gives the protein CASGTTTDTQYF.

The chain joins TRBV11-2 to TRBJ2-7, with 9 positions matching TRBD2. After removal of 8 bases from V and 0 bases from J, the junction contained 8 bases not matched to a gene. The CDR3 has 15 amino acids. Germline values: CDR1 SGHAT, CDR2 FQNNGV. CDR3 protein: CASAFTSGPSYEQYF. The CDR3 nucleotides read TGTGCCAGCGCCTTTACTAGCGGGCCCTCCTACGAGCAGTACTTC.

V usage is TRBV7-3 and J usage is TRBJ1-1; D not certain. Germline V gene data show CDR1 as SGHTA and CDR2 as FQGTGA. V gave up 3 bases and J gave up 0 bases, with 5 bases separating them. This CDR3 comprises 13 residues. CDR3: CASSFLVNTEAFF. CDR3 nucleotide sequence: TGTGCCAGCAGCTTCTTGGTGAACACTGAAGCTTTCTTT.